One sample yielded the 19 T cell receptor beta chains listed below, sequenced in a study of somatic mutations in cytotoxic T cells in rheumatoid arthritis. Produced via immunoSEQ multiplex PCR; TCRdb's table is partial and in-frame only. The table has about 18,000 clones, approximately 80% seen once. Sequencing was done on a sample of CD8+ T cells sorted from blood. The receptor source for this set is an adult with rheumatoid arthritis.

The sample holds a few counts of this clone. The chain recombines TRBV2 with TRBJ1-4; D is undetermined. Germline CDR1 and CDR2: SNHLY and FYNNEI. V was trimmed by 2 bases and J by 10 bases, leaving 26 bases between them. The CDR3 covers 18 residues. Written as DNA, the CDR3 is TGTGCCAGCAGTGAATCCGGACCCGTGGGGTCCCTAGGAGGAAAACTGTTTTTT. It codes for CASSESGPVGSLGGKLFF.

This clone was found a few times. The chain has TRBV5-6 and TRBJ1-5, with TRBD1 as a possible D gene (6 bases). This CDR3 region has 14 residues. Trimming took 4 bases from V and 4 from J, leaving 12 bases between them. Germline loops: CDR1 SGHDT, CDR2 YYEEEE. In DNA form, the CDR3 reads TGTGCCAGCAGCCGGAGTGGGACAAATCAGCCCCAGCATTTT. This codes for CASSRSGTNQPQHF.

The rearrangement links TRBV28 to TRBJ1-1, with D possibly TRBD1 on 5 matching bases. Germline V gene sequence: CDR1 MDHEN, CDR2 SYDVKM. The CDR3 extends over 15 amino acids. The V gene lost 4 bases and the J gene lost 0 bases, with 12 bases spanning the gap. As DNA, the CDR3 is TGTGCCAGCAGTTCTTTGAGGGGATTGAACACTGAAGCTTTCTTT. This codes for CASSSLRGLNTEAFF.

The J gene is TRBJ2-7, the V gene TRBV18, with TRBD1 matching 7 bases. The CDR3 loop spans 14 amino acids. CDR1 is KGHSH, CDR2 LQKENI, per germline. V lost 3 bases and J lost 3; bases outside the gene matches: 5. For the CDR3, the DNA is TGTGCCAGCTCACCGGGACAGAGATTCTACGAGCAGTACTTC. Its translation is CASSPGQRFYEQYF.

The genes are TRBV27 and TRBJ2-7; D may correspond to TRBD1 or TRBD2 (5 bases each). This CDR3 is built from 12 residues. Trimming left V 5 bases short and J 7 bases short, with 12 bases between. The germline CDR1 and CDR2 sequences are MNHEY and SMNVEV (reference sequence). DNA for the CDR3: TGTGCCAGCAGTACGGGGCTGCGGGAGCAGTACTTC. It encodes CASSTGLREQYF.

The CDR3 nucleotides read TGTGCCAGCAGTGGGGACGGGTACACCGGGGAGCTGTTTTTT. It specifies CASSGDGYTGELFF. The chain carries TRBV6-1 and TRBJ2-2; D possibly matches TRBD1 or TRBD2 (5 bases each). Per the germline V gene, CDR1 is MNHNS and CDR2 is SASEGT. Trimming removed 4 bases from V and 3 bases from J, with 9 bases in between. The CDR3 totals 14 residues.

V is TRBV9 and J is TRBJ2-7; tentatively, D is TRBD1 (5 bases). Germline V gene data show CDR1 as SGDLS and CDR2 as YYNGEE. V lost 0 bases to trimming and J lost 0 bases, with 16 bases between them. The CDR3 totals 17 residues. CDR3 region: CASSVDGSGSFSYEQYF. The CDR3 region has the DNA TGTGCCAGCAGCGTAGATGGATCAGGGTCCTTCTCCTACGAGCAGTACTTC. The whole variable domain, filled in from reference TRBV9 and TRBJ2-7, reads DSGVTQTPKHLITATGQRVTLRCSPRSGDLSVYWYQQSLDQGLQFLIQYYNGEERAKGNILERFSAQQFPDLHSELNLSSLELGDSALYFCASSVDGSGSFSYEQYFGPGTRLTVT.

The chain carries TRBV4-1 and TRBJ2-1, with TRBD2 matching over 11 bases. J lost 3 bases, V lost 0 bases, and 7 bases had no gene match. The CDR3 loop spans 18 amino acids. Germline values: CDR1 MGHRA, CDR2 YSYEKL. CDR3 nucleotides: TGCGCCAGCAGCCAAGACCCCTTAGCGGGAGGGCTCTACAATGAGCAGTTCTTC. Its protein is CASSQDPLAGGLYNEQFF.

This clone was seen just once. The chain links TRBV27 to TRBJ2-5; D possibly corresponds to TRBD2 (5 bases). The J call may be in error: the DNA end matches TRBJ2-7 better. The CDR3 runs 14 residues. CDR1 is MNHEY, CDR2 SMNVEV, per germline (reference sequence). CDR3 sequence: CASSLSEDAYEQYF. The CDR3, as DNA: TGTGCCAGCAGTTTATCGGAGGACGCCTACGAGCAGTACTTC.

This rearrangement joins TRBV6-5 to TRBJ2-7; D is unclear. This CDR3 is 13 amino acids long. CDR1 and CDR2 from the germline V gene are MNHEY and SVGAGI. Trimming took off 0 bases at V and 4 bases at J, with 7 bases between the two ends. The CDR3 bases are TGTGCCAGCAGTTACTCGAGTCGGTACGAGCAGTACTTC. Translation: CASSYSSRYEQYF.

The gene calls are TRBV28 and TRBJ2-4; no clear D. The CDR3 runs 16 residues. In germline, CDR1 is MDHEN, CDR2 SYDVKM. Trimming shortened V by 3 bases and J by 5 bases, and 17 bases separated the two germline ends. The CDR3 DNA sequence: TGTGCCAGCAGTTTGGCGCAGCAGCTTTTACAAAACATTCAGTACTTC. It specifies CASSLAQQLLQNIQYF.

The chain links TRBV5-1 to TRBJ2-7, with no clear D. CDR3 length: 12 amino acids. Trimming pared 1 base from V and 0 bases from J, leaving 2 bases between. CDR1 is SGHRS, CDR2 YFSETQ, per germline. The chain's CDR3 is CASSLSSYEQYF. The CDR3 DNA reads TGCGCCAGCAGCTTGAGCTCCTACGAGCAGTACTTC.

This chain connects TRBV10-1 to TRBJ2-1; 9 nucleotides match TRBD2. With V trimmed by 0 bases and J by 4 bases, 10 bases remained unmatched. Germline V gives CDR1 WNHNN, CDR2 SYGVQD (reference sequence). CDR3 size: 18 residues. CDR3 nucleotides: TGCGCCAGCAGTGAGTCGGCTAGCGGGACCAGCCTTTACAATGAGCAGTTCTTC. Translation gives CASSESASGTSLYNEQFF.

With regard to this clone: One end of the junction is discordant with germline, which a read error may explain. The CDR3 DNA sequence: TGTGCCAGCAGTTTGGACAGTGGGTTCTATGGCTACACCTTC. Protein product: CASSLDSGFYGYTF. The V call is TRBV5-6, the J call TRBJ1-2; D possibly corresponds to TRBD1 (6 bases). Germline values: CDR1 SGHDT, CDR2 YYEEEE. This CDR3 is 14 amino acids long.

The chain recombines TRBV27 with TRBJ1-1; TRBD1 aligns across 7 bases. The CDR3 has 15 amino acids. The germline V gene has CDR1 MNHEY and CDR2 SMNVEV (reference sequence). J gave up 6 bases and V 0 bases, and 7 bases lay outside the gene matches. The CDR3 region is CASSLSQGGWAEAFF. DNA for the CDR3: TGTGCCAGCAGTTTATCCCAGGGGGGGTGGGCTGAAGCTTTCTTT.

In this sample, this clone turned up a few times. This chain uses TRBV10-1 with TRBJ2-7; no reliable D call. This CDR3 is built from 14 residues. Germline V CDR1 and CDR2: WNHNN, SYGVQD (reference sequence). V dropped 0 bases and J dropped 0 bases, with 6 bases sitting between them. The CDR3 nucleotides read TGCGCCAGCAGTGAGTCCGGATTCTCCTACGAGCAGTACTTC. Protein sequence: CASSESGFSYEQYF.

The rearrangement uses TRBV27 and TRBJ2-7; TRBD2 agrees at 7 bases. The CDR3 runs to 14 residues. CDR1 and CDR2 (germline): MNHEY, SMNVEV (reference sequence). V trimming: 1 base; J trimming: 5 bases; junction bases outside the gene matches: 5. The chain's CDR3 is CASSLWGGRDEQYF. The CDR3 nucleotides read TGTGCCAGCAGTTTATGGGGAGGGCGGGACGAGCAGTACTTC.

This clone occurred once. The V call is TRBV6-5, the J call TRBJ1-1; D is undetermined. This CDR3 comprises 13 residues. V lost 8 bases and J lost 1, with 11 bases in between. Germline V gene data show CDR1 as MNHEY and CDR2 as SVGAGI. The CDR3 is CASRTPRNTEAFF. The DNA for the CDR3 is TGTGCCAGCCGTACACCCAGGAACACTGAAGCTTTCTTT.

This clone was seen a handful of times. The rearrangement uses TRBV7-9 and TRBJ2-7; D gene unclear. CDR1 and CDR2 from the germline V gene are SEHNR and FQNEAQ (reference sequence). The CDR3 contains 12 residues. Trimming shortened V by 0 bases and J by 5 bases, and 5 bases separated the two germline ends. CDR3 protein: CASSLASNEQYF. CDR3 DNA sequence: TGTGCCAGCAGCTTAGCGTCCAACGAGCAGTACTTC.